A single TCR beta chain is shown here with its context. The CDR3 runs 16 residues. Germline V CDR1 and CDR2: MNHEY, SMNVEV (reference sequence). V was trimmed by 5 bases and J by 0 bases, leaving 14 bases between them. The data originate from a study of control samples from healthy donors and cancer patients. Assay used: immunoSEQ multiplex PCR; TCRdb lists only in-frame clones, some missing. The profile covers roughly 120,000 clones, with about 95% appearing a single time and roughly 4% taken by the ten largest. Sequences were obtained from blood. J is TRBJ2-1 and V is TRBV27, with D unresolved. The TCR originated in a man aged 30-40 years in good health. The DNA of the CDR3 is TGTGCCAGCAGTCCATCGGAGACGAGCTCCTACAATGAGCAGTTCTTC. This gives the protein CASSPSETSSYNEQFF.